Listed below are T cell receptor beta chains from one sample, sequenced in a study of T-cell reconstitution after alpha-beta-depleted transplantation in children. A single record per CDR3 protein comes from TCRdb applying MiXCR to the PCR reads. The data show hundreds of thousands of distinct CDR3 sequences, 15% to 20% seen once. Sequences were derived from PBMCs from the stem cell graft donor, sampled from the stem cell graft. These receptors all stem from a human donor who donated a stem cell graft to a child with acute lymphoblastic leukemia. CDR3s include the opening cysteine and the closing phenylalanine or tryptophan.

CDR3: CASSPGSRYEQYF
V: TRBV9
J: TRBJ2-7

CDR3: CASSLVDKNTEAFF
V: TRBV5-1
J: TRBJ1-1

CDR3: CASSYAQGAIYNEQFF
V: TRBV3-1
J: TRBJ2-1

CDR3: CASSLDRLGRESLDNYGYTF
V: TRBV5-1
J: TRBJ1-2

CDR3: CASSLGDDEQFF
V: TRBV5-6
J: TRBJ2-1

CDR3: CASSFKRGLNNEQFF
V: TRBV5-1
J: TRBJ2-1

CDR3: CAIRGTLHTEAFF
V: TRBV10-3
J: TRBJ1-1

CDR3: CASSFTSDVEQFF
V: TRBV5-1
J: TRBJ2-1

CDR3: CASSAWTGRAETQYF
V: TRBV5-1
J: TRBJ2-5

CDR3: CASSKTRGGTYEQYF
V: TRBV7-2
J: TRBJ2-7

CDR3: CASSLTKETQYF
V: TRBV5-1
J: TRBJ2-5

CDR3: CASSQLGLSPNEQFF
V: TRBV4-1
J: TRBJ2-1

CDR3: CSGLTGDGNYGYTF
V: TRBV29-1
J: TRBJ1-2

CDR3: CASSPMTGAATEAFF
V: TRBV19
J: TRBJ1-1

CDR3: CSARDRFGVYEQYF
V: TRBV20-1
J: TRBJ2-7

CDR3: CASRDNTEAFF
V: TRBV7-9
J: TRBJ1-1

CDR3: CASSFWGPQETQYF
V: TRBV5-1
J: TRBJ2-5

CDR3: CASSAPASAGYNEQFF
V: TRBV18
J: TRBJ2-1

CDR3: CASSLPGAHTGELFF
V: TRBV5-1
J: TRBJ2-2

CDR3: CSARVGLAGAHHTQYF
V: TRBV20-1
J: TRBJ2-3

CDR3: CASSLQGAFGNTIYF
V: TRBV5-5
J: TRBJ1-3

CDR3: CASSGRTGEGYGYTF
V: TRBV9
J: TRBJ1-2

CDR3: CSVDTGRLLVNEQFF
V: TRBV29-1
J: TRBJ2-1

CDR3: CSDPGTSNTGELFF
V: TRBV12-3/TRBV12-4
J: TRBJ2-2

CDR3: CASSIVATDTQYF
V: TRBV19
J: TRBJ2-3

CDR3: CASRIIDRGLVTEAFF
V: TRBV19
J: TRBJ1-1

CDR3: CASSPPGTGYNEQFF
V: TRBV18
J: TRBJ2-1

CDR3: CASRPSYGYEQYF
V: TRBV19
J: TRBJ2-7

CDR3: CSAIEGIGEQFF
V: TRBV20-1
J: TRBJ2-1

CDR3: CSARWTGTYEQYF
V: TRBV20-1
J: TRBJ2-7

CDR3: CASSRGQGAGGYTF
V: TRBV12-3/TRBV12-4
J: TRBJ1-2

CDR3: CASSQVPLAGAGAGELFF
V: TRBV4-1
J: TRBJ2-2

CDR3: CASSPGPRDLHYF
V: TRBV7-2
J: TRBJ2-7

CDR3: CASSPGQGVTDTQYF
V: TRBV7-9
J: TRBJ2-3

CDR3: CASSERQVWIRGYTF
V: TRBV25-1
J: TRBJ1-2

CDR3: CASLPSVRSYEQYF
V: TRBV27
J: TRBJ2-7

CDR3: CTSSSLLRQGTTNYGYTF
V: TRBV12-3/TRBV12-4
J: TRBJ1-2

CDR3: CASSRAGEGTSYNEQFF
V: TRBV5-1
J: TRBJ2-1

CDR3: CSGRLAGGSNEQFF
V: TRBV29-1
J: TRBJ2-1

CDR3: CASSPVVRDESTDTQYF
V: TRBV7-9
J: TRBJ2-3

CDR3: CASSVGGHYEQYF
V: TRBV9
J: TRBJ2-7

CDR3: CASRSARRYQETQYF
V: TRBV7-2
J: TRBJ2-5

CDR3: CATSDAVTLGRRYEQYF
V: TRBV24-1
J: TRBJ2-7

CDR3: CASSPRTSGGYNEQFF
V: TRBV7-9
J: TRBJ2-1

CDR3: CATQLAGGPGRRDTQYF
V: TRBV10-3
J: TRBJ2-3

CDR3: CSAYRDRGLSGNTIYF
V: TRBV29-1
J: TRBJ1-3

CDR3: CASSPPTRRSSYNEQFF
V: TRBV11-2
J: TRBJ2-1

CDR3: CARLPGGRYEQYF
V: TRBV27
J: TRBJ2-7